The present TCR beta chain was sequenced within a study of blood T cells in healthy people across ages. Isolation yielded PBMCs, at least 6 million per sample, in every case. It was with a sample-barcoded 5' primer and a J-beta primer mix that a second PCR of roughly 7 to 12 cycles was run. In TCRdb, the 5' RACE reads were re-called with MiXCR into one record per CDR3 protein. The sample contains hundreds of thousands of distinct CDR3 sequences, approximately 52% of which appear only once. Germline V CDR1 and CDR2: SSHAT, FNYEAQ (reference sequence). The CDR3 is 15 residues long. This clonotype was seen only a few times. The germline gene is not matched at one end of the junction; a read error may be the cause.

This receptor was identified in a man aged 55-75 years in good health. The sample consisted of blood. The chain recombines TRBV7-7 with TRBJ2-7; 11 nucleotides align to TRBD2. The CDR3 loop reads CASSQQLAGENEQYF. DNA for the CDR3: TGTGCTAGCAGCCAACAACTAGCGGGGGAGAACGAGCAGTACTTC.